Each of the 28 T cell receptor beta chains below was sequenced from the same sample in a study of blood T cell repertoires in COVID-19. Measured with immunoSEQ multiplex PCR; TCRdb has only the in-frame clones, and not every one. The sample lists some 510,000 clones, around 87% occurring once. Specimen: PBMCs or T cells enriched from blood (not recorded which). The receptor set was obtained from a woman between 40 and 55 years old who had recovered from COVID-19.

Here the CDR3 reads CASSLGFRGFGETQYF. Written as DNA, the CDR3 is TGTGCCAGCAGCTTAGGATTTAGGGGTTTCGGGGAGACCCAGTACTTC. V usage is TRBV7-2 and J usage is TRBJ2-5; tentative D call: TRBD1 (5 bases). V was shortened by 1 base and J by 5 bases, with 17 bases between the two germline ends. Germline-derived CDR1 and CDR2 are SGHTA and FQGNSA. There are 16 residues in the CDR3.

V gene TRBV7-9 combines with J gene TRBJ1-5, with 7 nucleotides matching TRBD1. Germline lookup yields CDR1 SEHNR and CDR2 FQNEAQ (reference sequence). V dropped 3 bases and J dropped 2; count of bases not matched to a gene: 7. This CDR3 region has 16 residues. The CDR3 region has the DNA TGTGCCAGCAGCTTGTCAGGGGGAGGTGGCAATCAGCCCCAGCATTTT. Translated: CASSLSGGGGNQPQHF. Combining the CDR3 with reference TRBV7-9 and TRBJ1-5 gives the whole variable domain DTGVSQNPRHKITKRGQNVTFRCDPISEHNRLYWYRQTLGQGPEFLTYFQNEAQLEKSRLLSDRFSAERPKGSFSTLEIQRTEQGDSAMYLCASSLSGGGGNQPQHFGDGTRLSIL.

The V call is TRBV5-1, the J call TRBJ1-2; 8 bases fit TRBD1. Losses at the gene ends were 0 bases for V and 2 bases for J; bases not matched to a gene: 12. The germline CDR1 and CDR2 sequences are SGHRS and YFSETQ. This CDR3 spans 18 amino acids. Here the CDR3 DNA reads TGCGCCAGCAGCTTGGCGCCGGGACAGGCAGTTCCAAACTATGGCTACACCTTC. Translating gives CASSLAPGQAVPNYGYTF.

This clone was detected only a few times. This chain connects TRBV3-1 (or the pseudogene TRBV3-2) to TRBJ1-2; tentative D call: TRBD1 (5 bases). Trimming stripped 0 bases from V and 8 bases from J, with 10 bases between. This CDR3 region has 13 residues. CDR1 is LGHDT and CDR2 is YNNKEL in the germline V gene (reference sequence). DNA for the CDR3: TGTGCCAGCAGCCAAGATTTGGGGCGAGGCTACACCTTC. The encoded protein is CASSQDLGRGYTF.

The chain links TRBV5-1 to TRBJ2-7; D ambiguous. The CDR3 totals 13 residues. Trimming removed 4 bases from V and 6 bases from J, with 14 bases in between. The germline V gene encodes CDR1 SGHRS and CDR2 YFSETQ. The CDR3 region has the DNA TGCGCCAGCAGCCTGGGCCCAACGGTCGAGCAGTACTTC. The encoded protein is CASSLGPTVEQYF.

The chain recombines TRBV6-6 with TRBJ1-4; D not resolved. V lost 5 bases to trimming and J lost 3 bases, with 22 bases between them. The CDR3 loop spans 18 amino acids. CDR1 is MNHNY and CDR2 is SVGAGI in the germline V gene (reference sequence). The chain's CDR3 is CASSPWALGDGANEKLFF. As DNA, the CDR3 is TGTGCCAGCAGTCCATGGGCCCTTGGTGACGGGGCTAATGAAAAACTGTTTTTT.

V usage is TRBV29-1 and J usage is TRBJ2-7, with 12 positions matching TRBD2. The germline V gene has CDR1 SQVTM and CDR2 ANQGSEA. The V segment lost 1 base and the J segment 0 bases; nucleotides outside the gene matches: 7. The CDR3 contains 17 residues. The CDR3 sequence is CSVEVPSGRAPSYEQYF. The CDR3 DNA reads as TGCAGCGTTGAAGTTCCTAGCGGGAGGGCCCCCTCCTACGAGCAGTACTTC.

The chain recombines TRBV6-5 with TRBJ1-5; D possibly corresponds to TRBD1 (5 bases). V was shortened by 5 bases and J by 4 bases, with 9 bases between the two germline ends. This CDR3 comprises 13 residues. Germline loops: CDR1 MNHEY, CDR2 SVGAGI. The CDR3 sequence: CASSLDRNQPQHF. DNA of the CDR3: TGTGCCAGCAGTCTCGACAGAAATCAGCCCCAGCATTTT.

The V gene is TRBV9, the J gene TRBJ1-1; D is perhaps TRBD1 (6 bases). The V gene's germline CDR1 is SGDLS and CDR2 YYNGEE. The CDR3 covers 12 residues. V was clipped by 4 bases and J by 6 bases, with 10 bases between them. CDR3 sequence: CASSPQGSEAFF. Here the CDR3 DNA reads TGTGCCAGCAGCCCACAGGGTTCTGAAGCTTTCTTT. Looking up the rest from reference TRBV9 and TRBJ1-1 gives the full variable domain: DSGVTQTPKHLITATGQRVTLRCSPRSGDLSVYWYQQSLDQGLQFLIQYYNGEERAKGNILERFSAQQFPDLHSELNLSSLELGDSALYFCASSPQGSEAFFGQGTRLTVV.

The rearrangement uses TRBV5-5 and TRBJ1-3, with 7 bases fitting TRBD1. The V and J ends lost 4 bases and 0 bases, in that order; junction bases with no gene match: 7. Germline assignment: CDR1 SGHKS and CDR2 YYEKEE (reference sequence). The CDR3 consists of 16 residues. This chain's CDR3 is CASSVDGQDSGNTIYF. CDR3 DNA: TGTGCCAGCAGCGTAGACGGACAGGACTCTGGAAACACCATATATTTT.

The chain has TRBV6-5 and TRBJ2-5, with D possibly matching TRBD1 (7 bases). Germline CDR1 reads MNHEY; CDR2 reads SVGAGI. Trimming removed 6 bases from V and 3 bases from J, with 14 bases in between. CDR3 length: 14 amino acids. CDR3 bases: TGTGCCAGCAGCCCCAGGGGGGATAAAGAGACCCAGTACTTC. Protein product: CASSPRGDKETQYF.

The table lists this clone with a count of one. The chain couples TRBV12-3 or TRBV12-4 to TRBJ2-3; 7 bases agree with TRBD1. The V and J ends lost 3 bases and 4 bases, in that order; junction bases with no gene match: 1. CDR3 length: 13 residues. CDR3 sequence (DNA): TGTGCCAGCAGTTTTACAGGGGCAGATACGCAGTATTTT. It yields the protein CASSFTGADTQYF.

This chain links TRBV9 with TRBJ2-2; maybe TRBD1 (5 bases). The germline V and J ends were trimmed by 5 bases and 2 bases, with 7 bases remaining between them. Germline V CDR1 and CDR2: SGDLS, YYNGEE. The CDR3 is made up of 13 amino acids. CDR3 sequence: CASRDTNTGELFF. In DNA form, the CDR3 reads TGTGCCAGCAGGGACACTAACACCGGGGAGCTGTTTTTT.

The V and J genes are TRBV18 and TRBJ1-1; possible D gene TRBD1, 5 bases. Trimming pared 1 base from V and 3 bases from J, leaving 15 bases between. This CDR3 spans 16 amino acids. Germline V gene lookup returns CDR1 KGHSH and CDR2 LQKENI. In nucleotides, the CDR3 is TGTGCCAGCTCACCACGGGTGGGTACGGGGGACACTGAAGCTTTCTTT. Translated, it gives CASSPRVGTGDTEAFF. Full variable domain (remainder filled in from reference TRBV18 and TRBJ1-1): NAGVMQNPRHLVRRRGQEARLRCSPMKGHSHVYWYRQLPEEGLKFMVYLQKENIIDESGMPKERFSAEFPKEGPSILRIQQVVRGDSAAYFCASSPRVGTGDTEAFFGQGTRLTVV.

The chain employs TRBV5-1 and TRBJ1-1, with 7 positions matching TRBD1. In germline, CDR1 is SGHRS, CDR2 YFSETQ. The CDR3 is 15 amino acids. Trimming cost V 4 bases and J 2 bases; bases outside gene matches: 8. The chain's CDR3 is CASSPKGQINTEAFF. Written as DNA, the CDR3 is TGCGCCAGCAGCCCGAAGGGACAGATTAACACTGAAGCTTTCTTT. The whole variable domain, filled in from reference TRBV5-1 and TRBJ1-1, reads KAGVTQTPRYLIKTRGQQVTLSCSPISGHRSVSWYQQTPGQGLQFLFEYFSETQRNKGNFPGRFSGRQFSNSRSEMNVSTLELGDSALYLCASSPKGQINTEAFFGQGTRLTVV.

The V and J genes are TRBV7-8 and TRBJ2-3, with 12 bases identical to TRBD2. From germline, CDR1 is SGHVS and CDR2 FQNEAQ. V was pared by 5 bases and J by 4 bases, with 4 bases of the junction left unmatched. The CDR3 spans 15 residues. CDR3 region: CASSPRLAGADTQYF. The CDR3 DNA follows: TGTGCCAGCAGCCCCCGACTAGCGGGAGCAGATACGCAGTATTTT.

This chain's CDR3 is CSPTENTEAFF. The DNA for the CDR3 is TGCAGTCCAACAGAGAACACTGAAGCTTTCTTT. The V call is TRBV20-1, the J call TRBJ1-1; D is unclear. CDR3 length: 11 amino acids. Between the trimmed V and J ends, which lost 8 bases and 1 base, there was a span of 8 bases. From germline, CDR1 is DFQATT and CDR2 SNEGSKA (reference sequence).

For the CDR3, the DNA is TGTGCCTGGAGTAAACAGACTAGCGGCAGCACAGATACGCAGTATTTT. This gives the protein CAWSKQTSGSTDTQYF. The chain uses TRBV30 and TRBJ2-3; 9 bases match TRBD2. This CDR3 region has 16 residues. With 2 bases clipped from V and 0 bases from J, the junction kept 6 bases outside the gene matches. The V gene's germline CDR1 is GTSNPN and CDR2 SVGIG (reference sequence).

The chain couples TRBV3-1 (or the pseudogene TRBV3-2) to TRBJ2-7; D uncertain. Germline V gene sequence: CDR1 LGHDT, CDR2 YNNKEL (reference sequence). V was trimmed by 0 bases and J by 3 bases, leaving 12 bases between them. This CDR3 region has 15 residues. In DNA form, the CDR3 reads TGTGCCAGCAGCCAAGAGGTTGGTCCGCGCTACGAGCAGTACTTC. Protein: CASSQEVGPRYEQYF.

The gene calls are TRBV2 and TRBJ2-2; 9 bases map to TRBD2. The CDR3 consists of 17 residues. Germline V lookup: CDR1 SNHLY, CDR2 FYNNEI. V shed 0 bases, J shed 2 bases, and the junction held 4 bases outside the gene matches. CDR3 DNA sequence: TGTGCCAGCAGTGAAGCCGGGACTAGCAGAAACACCGGGGAGCTGTTTTTT. Residues: CASSEAGTSRNTGELFF. The variable domain in full, completed from reference TRBV2 and TRBJ2-2, reads EPEVTQTPSHQVTQMGQEVILRCVPISNHLYFYWYRQILGQKVEFLVSFYNNEISEKSEIFDDQFSVERPDGSNFTLKIRSTKLEDSAMYFCASSEAGTSRNTGELFFGEGSRLTVL.

The chain has TRBV11-3 and TRBJ1-2; 7 bases align to TRBD1. CDR1 is SGHNT, CDR2 YENEEA, per germline. With 5 bases clipped from V and 6 bases from J, the junction kept 6 bases outside the gene matches. The CDR3 consists of 13 residues. CDR3 in DNA: TGTGCCAGCAGCCCATCGACAGGGAATGGCTACACCTTC. The encoded protein is CASSPSTGNGYTF.

The chain has TRBV11-2 and TRBJ1-1; D gene ambiguous. Between the trimmed V and J ends, which lost 5 bases and 4 bases, there was a span of 5 bases. The CDR3 spans 11 residues. Looked up from germline, CDR1 is SGHAT and CDR2 is FQNNGV. The CDR3 nucleotides read TGTGCCAGCAGCCTTTCCACTGAAGCTTTCTTT. It codes for CASSLSTEAFF.

A single count supports this clone. V usage is TRBV13 and J usage is TRBJ1-1, with TRBD1 as a possible D gene (5 bases). The CDR3 sequence is 15 residues long. From germline, CDR1 is PRHDT and CDR2 FYEKMQ (reference sequence). V dropped 5 bases and J dropped 5 bases, with 18 bases sitting between them. The CDR3 nucleotides are TGTGCCAGCAGCCCCCCCGACTCGGGGGAAACTGAAGCTTTCTTT. It specifies CASSPPDSGETEAFF. Looking up the rest from reference TRBV13 and TRBJ1-1 gives the full variable domain: AAGVIQSPRHLIKEKRETATLKCYPIPRHDTVYWYQQGPGQDPQFLISFYEKMQSDKGSIPDRFSAQQFSDYHSELNMSSLELGDSALYFCASSPPDSGETEAFFGQGTRLTVV.

The chain is built from TRBV13 and TRBJ1-2, with a tentative D call TRBD1 (5 bases). The V and J ends lost 5 bases and 4 bases respectively, with 23 bases between them. CDR3 length: 17 residues. Germline V gene sequence: CDR1 PRHDT, CDR2 FYEKMQ (reference sequence). The CDR3, as DNA: TGTGCCAGCAGCCAGGGCCCTTTGAGACGGACGGTCTATGGCTACACCTTC. Translation: CASSQGPLRRTVYGYTF.

This sequence joins TRBV6-6 and TRBJ1-1; a possible D gene is TRBD1 (5 bases). This CDR3 has 14 residues. Deletions cut 0 bases from V and 3 bases from J, with 8 bases between. From germline, CDR1 is MNHNY and CDR2 SVGAGI (reference sequence). Here the CDR3 DNA reads TGTGCCAGCAGTTACTCCCAGGGCTACACTGAAGCTTTCTTT. It specifies CASSYSQGYTEAFF.

The J gene is TRBJ2-7, the V gene TRBV5-5; a weak D match, TRBD2 (6 bases). V was clipped by 1 base and J by 4 bases, with 12 bases between them. The CDR3 runs to 14 residues. Germline CDR1 reads SGHKS; CDR2 reads YYEKEE (reference sequence). In nucleotides, the CDR3 is TGTGCCAGCAGCTTGTTACTAGCCGCTTACGAGCAGTACTTC. Protein: CASSLLLAAYEQYF.

This chain connects TRBV27 to TRBJ1-1; perhaps TRBD1 as D (5 bases). From germline, CDR1 is MNHEY and CDR2 SMNVEV (reference sequence). V lost 5 bases, J lost 1 base, and 20 bases lay in between. The CDR3 consists of 17 residues. Here the CDR3 DNA reads TGTGCCAGCAGTCCCTCAGGGCAGGAAACATGGAACACTGAAGCTTTCTTT. This translates into CASSPSGQETWNTEAFF.

The gene calls are TRBV6-5 and TRBJ2-1; 7 bases fit TRBD2. CDR3 size: 12 residues. V lost 10 bases and J lost 10; bases outside the gene matches: 10. The germline V gene has CDR1 MNHEY and CDR2 SVGAGI. In DNA form, the CDR3 reads TGTGCCAACGGGGACTACCAGCTCGAGCAGTTCTTC. This gives the protein CANGDYQLEQFF.